This entry lists 29 T cell receptor beta chains sequenced from one sample in a study of CD8+CD57+ T cells in acquired aplastic anemia. TCR beta VDJ and CDR3 profiling used genomic DNA as template. TCRdb processed the reads anew with MiXCR; each CDR3 protein has one entry. The sample records some 200,000 distinct CDR3 sequences, roughly half being singletons. The authors sequenced patients whose flow cytometry had shown CD8+CD57+ cell expansion. The sample taken for sequencing was sorted CD4+, CD8+, or CD8+CD57+ T cells (not recorded which) from PBMCs. These TCRs come from a human donor with aplastic anemia.

This clonotype turned up a few times. The J gene is TRBJ2-7, the V gene TRBV29-1; D unclear. The CDR3 is 12 residues long. CDR1 is SQVTM, CDR2 ANQGSEA, per germline. V lost 3 bases, J lost 4 bases, and 10 bases lay in between. The chain's CDR3 is CSVDGDRYEQYF. The CDR3 nucleotides read TGCAGCGTTGATGGGGATCGGTACGAGCAGTACTTC.

Notes on this clonotype: Lacking the conserved final phenylalanine or tryptophan, this CDR3 likely reflects a read error. It is unclear where the CDR3 begins or ends on the DNA, so no DNA is shown, and the CDR3 is as TCRdb lists it. The J gene is TRBJ2-3, the V gene TRBV19. The CDR3 length is 9 residues, termini included. Germline-derived CDR1 and CDR2 are LNHDA and SQIVND (reference sequence). The CDR3 sequence: CASSIMQVG.

The rearrangement joins TRBV5-8 to TRBJ2-1; D remains unclear. There are 11 residues in the CDR3. Germline V gene lookup returns CDR1 SGHTS and CDR2 YDEGEE. Trimming stripped 4 bases from V and 14 bases from J, with 13 bases between. The CDR3 sequence is CASSHGYSKFF. CDR3 nucleotides: TGTGCCAGCAGCCACGGATACTCCAAGTTCTTC.

This chain links TRBV6-5 with TRBJ1-4, with D possibly being TRBD1 (6 bases). Germline V gives CDR1 MNHEY, CDR2 SVGAGI. The CDR3 is 15 residues long. V was trimmed by 5 bases and J by 0 bases, leaving 10 bases between them. As DNA, the CDR3 is TGTGCCAGCAGTAGGGGGAGTGCAACTAATGAAAAACTGTTTTTT. Translated: CASSRGSATNEKLFF.

This clonotype was seen many times. The J gene is TRBJ2-2, the V gene TRBV9, with D tentatively TRBD2 (6 bases). This CDR3 is built from 16 residues. Germline V lookup: CDR1 SGDLS, CDR2 YYNGEE. V lost 4 bases and J 2 bases, leaving 15 bases between the germline ends. CDR3 region: CASSKWDLRNTGELFF. In DNA, the CDR3 is TGTGCCAGCAGCAAATGGGACTTACGAAACACCGGGGAGCTGTTTTTT.

V and J are TRBV25-1 and TRBJ1-6; D call uncertain. The CDR3 runs 13 residues. The V gene lost 4 bases and the J gene lost 5 bases, with 6 bases spanning the gap. The germline V gene encodes CDR1 MGHDK and CDR2 SYGVNS. The CDR3 DNA follows: TGTGCCAGCAGTGTGCGAGATAATTCACCCCTCCACTTT. This codes for CASSVRDNSPLHF.

The chain is built from TRBV12-3 or TRBV12-4 and TRBJ1-3; D unclear. This CDR3 region has 14 residues. V lost 6 bases to trimming and J lost 0 bases, with 9 bases between them. CDR3 bases: TGTGCCAGCAGCTTTAGAAACTCTGGAAACACCATATATTTT. Encoded protein: CASSFRNSGNTIYF.

This clonotype has only one observation. V and J are TRBV7-2 and TRBJ2-2; D remains unclear. Germline lookup yields CDR1 SGHTA and CDR2 FQGNSA. This CDR3 comprises 13 residues. V lost 4 bases and J 8 bases, leaving 11 bases between the germline ends. The CDR3, as DNA: TGTGCCAGCAGCTGGATTGACCGGGGGGAGCTGTTTTTT. Protein sequence: CASSWIDRGELFF.

The CDR3 reads CASSQETSGRSSEQYF. CDR3 DNA sequence: TGTGCCAGCAGCCAAGAGACTAGCGGGAGGTCTAGCGAGCAGTACTTC. V is TRBV3-1 and J is TRBJ2-7; the match to TRBD2 covers 13 bases. Germline V CDR1 and CDR2: LGHDT, YNNKEL (reference sequence). Germline trimming cut 0 bases from V and 6 bases from J; bases unmatched to any gene: 5. The CDR3 spans 16 residues.

The chain employs TRBV20-1 and TRBJ2-3; 12 bases are shared with TRBD2. CDR3 length: 16 amino acids. Trimming removed 3 bases from V and 1 base from J; junction bases left unmatched: 5. The germline V gene has CDR1 DFQATT and CDR2 SNEGSKA (reference sequence). As DNA, the CDR3 is TGCAGTGCTAGGACTCGGACTAGCGGGGGCACAGATACGCAGTATTTT. This translates into CSARTRTSGGTDTQYF.

This clonotype was recorded many times. The CDR3 DNA is TGCAGTGCTAGAGGACACAGTGGAGGGGATCATGAAAAACTGTTTTTT. Translating gives CSARGHSGGDHEKLFF. The J gene is TRBJ1-4, the V gene TRBV20-1; maybe TRBD1 (5 bases). Looked up from germline, CDR1 is DFQATT and CDR2 is SNEGSKA (reference sequence). Trimming removed 1 base at V and 6 bases at J, with 18 bases between. The CDR3 totals 16 residues.

The rearrangement joins TRBV7-9 to TRBJ1-6; D is undetermined. Trimming took 5 bases from V and 9 from J, leaving 14 bases between them. This CDR3 is 14 amino acids long. The germline V gene encodes CDR1 SEHNR and CDR2 FQNEAQ (reference sequence). The CDR3 sequence: CASSPAGMGSPLHF. CDR3 DNA: TGTGCCAGCAGCCCAGCGGGGATGGGTTCACCCCTCCACTTT.

This chain's CDR3 is CASSWGRGTAETQYF. CDR3 sequence (DNA): TGTGCCAGCAGCTGGGGCAGGGGGACAGCAGAGACCCAGTACTTC. V usage is TRBV7-6 and J usage is TRBJ2-5; 7 bases are shared with TRBD1. The CDR3 contains 15 residues. Germline V gives CDR1 SGHVS, CDR2 FNYEAQ. Unmatched junction bases numbered 9, after V lost 4 bases and J lost 4 bases.

This clonotype was seen at least ten times. The chain employs TRBV7-2 and TRBJ2-1, with 8 bases fitting TRBD2. The CDR3 runs 16 residues. V was pared by 1 base and J by 6 bases, with 8 bases of the junction left unmatched. Germline V gene sequence: CDR1 SGHTA, CDR2 FQGNSA. CDR3 coding DNA: TGTGCCAGCAGCTTAGTGTCGAGCGGGAGTGCCAATGAGCAGTTCTTC. It specifies CASSLVSSGSANEQFF.

The CDR3 here is CASSFLGEAFF. CDR3 DNA sequence: TGTGCCAGCAGTTTCTTAGGGGAAGCTTTCTTT. The J gene is TRBJ1-1, the V gene TRBV12-3 or TRBV12-4, with D uncertain. CDR3 length: 11 residues. The V gene lost 3 bases and the J gene lost 8 bases, with 7 bases spanning the gap.

This clonotype appeared many times. The chain joins TRBV19 to TRBJ2-7, with 7 bases lining up with TRBD1. Losses at the gene ends were 5 bases for V and 1 base for J; bases not matched to a gene: 5. The CDR3 runs 14 residues. CDR1 and CDR2 from the germline V gene are LNHDA and SQIVND (reference sequence). The CDR3 sequence is CASSLNRGSYEQYF. CDR3 DNA: TGTGCCAGTAGTTTAAACAGGGGTTCCTACGAGCAGTACTTC.

The CDR3 reads CASSLKYEQFF. The CDR3 DNA reads TGCGCCAGCAGCTTGAAATACGAGCAGTTCTTC. V and J are TRBV5-1 and TRBJ2-1, with D unresolved. V shed 1 base and J shed 10 bases, with 6 bases lying between them. This CDR3 region has 11 residues. Per germline, CDR1 SGHRS and CDR2 YFSETQ.

The rearrangement links TRBV19 to TRBJ1-1; D not resolved. V lost 7 bases to trimming and J lost 4 bases, with 16 bases between them. Germline V gene sequence: CDR1 LNHDA, CDR2 SQIVND (reference sequence). The CDR3 sequence is 14 residues long. The CDR3 region is CASTDLLRSTEAFF. The CDR3 DNA reads as TGTGCCAGTACTGATTTACTGCGTAGCACTGAAGCTTTCTTT. The variable domain in full, with the rest retrieved from reference TRBV19 and TRBJ1-1, is DGGITQSPKYLFRKEGQNVTLSCEQNLNHDAMYWYRQDPGQGLRLIYYSQIVNDFQKGDIAEGYSVSREKKESFPLTVTSAQKNPTAFYLCASTDLLRSTEAFFGQGTRLTVV.

The chain couples TRBV29-1 to TRBJ2-3; 7 bases are shared with TRBD1. V shed 8 bases, J shed 1 base, and the junction held 6 bases outside the gene matches. Germline V gene data show CDR1 as SQVTM and CDR2 as ANQGSEA. The CDR3 is 13 amino acids. The CDR3 DNA reads as TGCAGCCCTCGACAGGGACGCACAGATACGCAGTATTTT. This sequence encodes CSPRQGRTDTQYF.

This clonotype was detected many times. The chain is built from TRBV3-1 and TRBJ2-7, with TRBD2 matching 11 bases. After removal of 2 bases from V and 0 bases from J, the junction contained 0 bases not matched to a gene. Germline lookup yields CDR1 LGHDT and CDR2 YNNKEL (reference sequence). The CDR3 spans 15 residues. CDR3 nucleotide sequence: TGTGCCAGCAGCCAAACTAGCGGGAGCTCCTACGAGCAGTACTTC. Protein: CASSQTSGSSYEQYF.

Ten or more counts support this clonotype. A much larger clone differs from this one at a single base, so this may be a read error. This chain joins TRBV15 and TRBJ1-1, with D uncertain. Germline V CDR1 and CDR2: LNHNV, YYDKDF (reference sequence). The CDR3 loop spans 13 amino acids. CDR3 DNA sequence: TGTCCCACCAGCGAGGCGCCGGACACTGAAGCTTTCTTT. Its protein product is CPTSEAPDTEAFF.

The sample holds many counts of this clonotype. This sequence joins TRBV5-1 and TRBJ1-2; TRBD1 agrees at 8 bases. Unmatched junction bases numbered 4, after V lost 1 base and J lost 8 bases. This CDR3 spans 13 amino acids. The germline V gene encodes CDR1 SGHRS and CDR2 YFSETQ. The CDR3 loop is CASSLTGGQGYTF. DNA of the CDR3: TGCGCCAGCAGCTTGACAGGGGGTCAGGGCTACACCTTC.

The chain combines TRBV24-1 with TRBJ2-5; 8 bases fit TRBD1. The ends lost 10 bases at V and 2 bases at J; junction bases unmatched: 5. Germline V lookup: CDR1 KGHDR, CDR2 SFDVKD. This CDR3 has 13 amino acids. The CDR3 protein is CATDRGDQETQYF. DNA of the CDR3: TGTGCCACTGACAGGGGCGATCAAGAGACCCAGTACTTC.

This clonotype was found many times. V is TRBV4-2 and J is TRBJ2-5, with TRBD2 matching over 14 bases. The ends lost 2 bases at V and 5 bases at J; junction bases unmatched: 7. CDR1 and CDR2 from the germline V gene are LGHNA and YNFKEQ. The CDR3 totals 17 residues. CDR3 sequence: CASSQPGLAGGGETQYF. CDR3 DNA sequence: TGTGCCAGCAGCCAACCCGGACTAGCGGGAGGAGGGGAGACCCAGTACTTC.

This clonotype was counted between two and nine times. This chain uses TRBV29-1 with TRBJ1-1; D might be TRBD1 (5 bases). The CDR3 runs to 13 residues. From germline, CDR1 is SQVTM and CDR2 ANQGSEA. With 3 bases removed from V and 5 bases from J, the gap between germline ends came to 13 bases. The CDR3 spells CSVDGRVLTEAFF. The CDR3 DNA is TGCAGCGTTGACGGCAGGGTGTTAACTGAAGCTTTCTTT.

The chain employs TRBV10-1 and TRBJ1-5; D gene ambiguous. With 6 bases removed from V and 0 bases from J, the gap between germline ends came to 18 bases. This CDR3 is 17 amino acids long. The germline V gene encodes CDR1 WNHNN and CDR2 SYGVQD (reference sequence). This chain's CDR3 is CASRIPSTGYSNQPQHF. In nucleotides, the CDR3 is TGCGCCAGCAGAATTCCTTCGACGGGATATAGCAATCAGCCCCAGCATTTT.

This clonotype was picked up a small number of times. This rearrangement joins TRBV3-1 to TRBJ1-2; no clear D. Germline assignment: CDR1 LGHDT and CDR2 YNNKEL (reference sequence). Trimming left V 9 bases short and J 8 bases short, with 4 bases between. This CDR3 is built from 8 residues. The CDR3 region is CASLGYTF. The CDR3 DNA follows: TGTGCCAGTTTGGGCTACACCTTC.

This clonotype was observed many times. The chain carries TRBV7-8 and TRBJ1-5; D is unclear. The length of the CDR3 is 15 residues. Looked up from germline, CDR1 is SGHVS and CDR2 is FQNEAQ. V was clipped by 5 bases and J by 2 bases, with 13 bases between them. CDR3 protein: CASSPWAPGNQPQHF. The CDR3 DNA sequence: TGTGCCAGCAGCCCCTGGGCCCCGGGCAATCAGCCCCAGCATTTT.

This clonotype appeared a few times. This chain joins TRBV10-3 and TRBJ2-3; possibly TRBD2 for D (6 bases). The germline V and J ends were trimmed by 2 bases and 2 bases, with 14 bases remaining between them. Germline V gene data show CDR1 as ENHRY and CDR2 as SYGVKD. CDR3 length: 16 residues. The CDR3 bases are TGTGCCATCAGTGAGGGGGCGGGGACTCTCACAGATACGCAGTATTTT. Translating gives CAISEGAGTLTDTQYF.